This T cell receptor beta chain was profiled in a study of cytomegalovirus exposure and HLA in healthy donors. Across the whole study: An early release of data contained tens of millions of unique TCRs, which came from HLA-typed donors. Study-level points and caveats: A later analysis linked a missense DCLRE1C variant to TCR beta V- and J-gene trimming.

Primers for the PCR totalled 60 Vbeta and 13 Jbeta. Original handling: Counted up in a later analysis, unique TCR beta chains came to about 80 million, with roughly 11 million shared. The method was immunoSEQ multiplex PCR; TCRdb's version includes in-frame clones alone and lacks a portion of them. D and trimming were read from the DNA, whereas the V and J calls and clone size are those reported in that table. This sample carries around 150,000 clones, 70% to 80% of them seen once, and the ten largest clones take 2% to 2.5%. Turning to this clone: Its target is not known.

The source is a man aged 25-45 years in good health and CMV-seronegative. Sequenced material: PBMCs.

The CDR3 DNA reads as TGTGCCAGCAGCCAAGAAAGGGGTCGGGGGGGGAACTACAATGAGCAGTTCTTC. Its protein is CASSQERGRGGNYNEQFF. The V call is TRBV4-2, the J call TRBJ2-1; 8 bases are a match to TRBD2. The CDR3 covers 18 residues. Germline values: CDR1 LGHNA, CDR2 YNFKEQ. Trimming cost V 0 bases and J 3 bases; bases outside gene matches: 10.